The clone carrying this T cell receptor (beta chain) was seen ten or more times. Researchers took RNA transcripts and amplified the TCR beta CDR3 regions from them. The HTBI set primed first-round TCR CDR3 RT-PCR. TCRdb re-called the multiplex PCR reads with MiXCR, one entry per CDR3 protein. Of a few hundred thousand distinct CDR3 sequences in the sample, approximately 15% are singletons; the top ten hold around 61%. CDR3 length equals 13 residues. Germline assignment: CDR1 SGHTA and CDR2 FQGNSA. Trimming removed 6 bases from V and 5 bases from J, with 13 bases in between. The sample comes from a study of T cells in Graves' hyperthyroidism and ophthalmopathy. In the study overall: Prior to any treatment, at the point of initial diagnosis, peripheral blood was collected.

The rearrangement uses TRBV7-2 and TRBJ2-5; D may be TRBD1 (5 bases). The clonotype originates from a woman aged 55-70 years with Graves' ophthalmopathy. The sequencing sample was made of blood. The CDR3 nucleotides are TGTGCCAGCAGGGACACAGTGGGGGAGACCCAGTACTTC. Its protein product is CASRDTVGETQYF. The variable domain in full, completed from reference TRBV7-2 and TRBJ2-5, reads GAGVSQSPSNKVTEKGKDVELRCDPISGHTALYWYRQSLGQGLEFLIYFQGNSAPDKSGLPSDRFSAERTGGSVSTLTIQRTQQEDSAVYLCASRDTVGETQYFGPGTRLLVL.